The clone carrying this T cell receptor beta chain came up a few times. Its matching antigen is unknown. The sample is drawn from a study of human T cells and chemical hapten exposure. Study background: All through the approximately 24-week study, the scalp of each patient received diphenylcyclopropenone doses weekly. Points from the study as a whole: As patch test score rose, PT1 expanded TCR counts tended to rise as well. Versus controls, expanded TCRs had significantly more large CDR3 similarity clusters.

Described time point: patch test 2, 6 weeks after DPC sensitization. As to treatment: therapeutic diphenylcyclopropenone sensitization with weekly scalp DPC. The CDR3 loop spans 15 amino acids. Germline trimming cut 5 bases from V and 4 bases from J; bases unmatched to any gene: 10. One entry per CDR3 protein results from TCRdb running MiXCR on the RACE reads. The table lists 89,000 or so distinct CDR3 sequences, less than 8% of them singletons. The chain employs TRBV12-3 or TRBV12-4 and TRBJ1-1, with 7 positions matching TRBD1. The sample consisted of whole blood, taken in connection with sensitization to the hapten diphenylcyclopropenone (DPC). The TCR sequence derives from a woman aged 25 to 45 with alopecia areata. Some clones in this sample may be carry-over from other donors' samples. The CDR3 spells CASSPRQGQGTEAFF. The CDR3, as DNA: TGTGCCAGCAGTCCCCGACAGGGTCAGGGCACTGAAGCTTTCTTT.